The 9 T cell receptor beta chains reported below all come from one sample, sequenced in a study of CD8 T cells in Susac syndrome. With random hexamers, 0.5 to 1 ug RNA was reverse transcribed. From the immunoSEQ multiplex PCR reads, TCRdb called clonotypes with MiXCR, one entry per CDR3 protein. Of about 120,000 distinct CDR3 sequences listed, about nine tenths are singletons. Sequencing input: CD4+ T cells from PBMCs. The receptor set was obtained from a human donor in good health.

The chain combines TRBV25-1 with TRBJ2-2; 8 nucleotides agree with TRBD1. The V gene's germline CDR1 is MGHDK and CDR2 SYGVNS. V gave up 8 bases and J gave up 1 base; unmatched junction bases: 9. The CDR3 has 16 residues. CDR3 amino acids: CASLRQQGENTGELFF. The DNA of the CDR3 is TGTGCCAGCCTCCGGCAACAGGGGGAGAACACCGGGGAGCTGTTTTTT.

The chain links TRBV12-3 or TRBV12-4 to TRBJ2-7; tentative D call: TRBD2 (6 bases). The CDR3 spans 12 residues. The ends were cut back, 4 bases at V and 6 bases at J, with 10 bases in the middle. This CDR3 is CASSSGGGEQYF. For the CDR3, the DNA is TGTGCCAGCAGTTCCGGGGGTGGCGAGCAGTACTTC.

The rearrangement uses TRBV7-2 and TRBJ1-1; no firm D call. This CDR3 region has 12 residues. Per germline, CDR1 SGHTA and CDR2 FQGNSA. Trimming took off 7 bases at V and 4 bases at J, with 10 bases between the two ends. CDR3 DNA: TGTGCCAGCATAACCTGGGGCACTGAAGCTTTCTTT. Its translation: CASITWGTEAFF.

The CDR3 sequence is CASSQETGSYNEQFF. The CDR3, as DNA: TGTGCCAGCAGCCAAGAGACAGGGTCCTACAATGAGCAGTTCTTC. The chain employs TRBV14 and TRBJ2-1; 7 bases match TRBD1. V was clipped by 0 bases and J by 1 base; unmatched bases: 0. Germline assignment: CDR1 SGHDN and CDR2 FVKESK. The CDR3 contains 15 residues.

The chain couples TRBV2 to TRBJ2-7; TRBD1 might be the D (7 bases). From germline, CDR1 is SNHLY and CDR2 FYNNEI. The germline V and J ends were trimmed by 9 bases and 1 base, with 13 bases remaining between them. This CDR3 is built from 13 residues. The CDR3 reads CASGGTASYEQYF. The DNA for the CDR3 is TGTGCCAGTGGGGGGACAGCTTCCTACGAGCAGTACTTC.

This chain connects TRBV13 to TRBJ1-3; D is possibly TRBD1 (6 bases). This CDR3 has 17 amino acids. Germline V CDR1 and CDR2: PRHDT, FYEKMQ (reference sequence). Between the trimmed V and J ends, which lost 3 bases and 0 bases, there was a span of 15 bases. CDR3 bases: TGTGCCAGCAGCTTTAGAAGGGGGAGGAACTCTGGAAACACCATATATTTT. It codes for CASSFRRGRNSGNTIYF.

This chain joins TRBV7-9 and TRBJ1-1; D call uncertain. Per the germline V gene, CDR1 is SEHNR and CDR2 is FQNEAQ (reference sequence). This CDR3 comprises 13 residues. The V end was cut by 8 bases, the J end by 2 bases, with 12 bases between. The DNA for the CDR3 is TGTGCCAGCTGCCGGGATTTAAACACTGAAGCTTTCTTT. This gives the protein CASCRDLNTEAFF. The complete variable domain, with remaining parts taken from reference TRBV7-9 and TRBJ1-1, reads DTGVSQNPRHKITKRGQNVTFRCDPISEHNRLYWYRQTLGQGPEFLTYFQNEAQLEKSRLLSDRFSAERPKGSFSTLEIQRTEQGDSAMYLCASCRDLNTEAFFGQGTRLTVV.

This chain connects TRBV9 to TRBJ1-1; D is ambiguous. Germline CDR1 SGDLS, CDR2 YYNGEE. The CDR3 spans 14 residues. The V end lost 1 base, the J end lost 0 bases, and 7 bases lay between the germline ends. The CDR3 sequence: CASSVSRMNTEAFF. The CDR3 DNA sequence: TGTGCCAGCAGCGTATCAAGGATGAACACTGAAGCTTTCTTT.

The table lists this clonotype with a few counts. V is TRBV19 and J is TRBJ2-1; a possible D gene is TRBD1 (5 bases). CDR1 and CDR2 (germline): LNHDA, SQIVND (reference sequence). The CDR3 is 15 amino acids. Trimming pared 5 bases from V and 1 base from J, leaving 12 bases between. This chain's CDR3 is CASSPSGSSYNEQFF. The CDR3 DNA is TGTGCCAGTAGTCCCTCAGGGTCATCCTACAATGAGCAGTTCTTC. The complete variable domain, with remaining parts taken from reference TRBV19 and TRBJ2-1, reads DGGITQSPKYLFRKEGQNVTLSCEQNLNHDAMYWYRQDPGQGLRLIYYSQIVNDFQKGDIAEGYSVSREKKESFPLTVTSAQKNPTAFYLCASSPSGSSYNEQFFGPGTRLTVL.